The clone carrying this T cell receptor (beta chain) has ten or more counts. Its antigen is still unknown. PCR was performed using 60 Vbeta and 13 Jbeta primers. Clones were read by immunoSEQ multiplex PCR, and TCRdb kept only the in-frame ones, dropping some. The table includes approximately 100,000 clones, about a tenth detected once. The entry originates in a study of cytomegalovirus exposure and HLA in healthy donors. The CDR3 covers 11 residues. From germline, CDR1 is SGHRS and CDR2 YFSETQ. V was clipped by 5 bases and J by 12 bases, with 12 bases between them. Study-level findings and limits: Some V segments, TRBV6-2 and TRBV6-3 among them, were indistinguishable and were therefore excluded. The classifier reportedly diagnosed cytomegalovirus status with high specificity and sensitivity.

The clonotype was recovered from a man aged 45-60 years in good health and CMV-seropositive. What was sequenced was PBMCs. This chain connects TRBV5-1 to TRBJ2-1, with D possibly TRBD2 on 5 matching bases. CDR3 in DNA: TGCGCCAGCAGGTTAGGAGGTCCGCAGTTCTTC. It codes for CASRLGGPQFF. The whole variable domain, filled in from reference TRBV5-1 and TRBJ2-1, reads KAGVTQTPRYLIKTRGQQVTLSCSPISGHRSVSWYQQTPGQGLQFLFEYFSETQRNKGNFPGRFSGRQFSNSRSEMNVSTLELGDSALYLCASRLGGPQFFGPGTRLTVL.